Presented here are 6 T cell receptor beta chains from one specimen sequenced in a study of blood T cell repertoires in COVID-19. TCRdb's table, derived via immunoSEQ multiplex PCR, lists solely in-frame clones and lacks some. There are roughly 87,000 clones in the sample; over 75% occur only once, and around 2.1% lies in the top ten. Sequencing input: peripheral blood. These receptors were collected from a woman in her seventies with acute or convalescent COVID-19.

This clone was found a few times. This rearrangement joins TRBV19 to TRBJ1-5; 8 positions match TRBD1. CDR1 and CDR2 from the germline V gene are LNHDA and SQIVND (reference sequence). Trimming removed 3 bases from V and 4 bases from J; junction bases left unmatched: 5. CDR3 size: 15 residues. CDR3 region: CASSIQGAGNQPQHF. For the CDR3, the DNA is TGTGCCAGTAGTATTCAGGGGGCAGGAAATCAGCCCCAGCATTTT.

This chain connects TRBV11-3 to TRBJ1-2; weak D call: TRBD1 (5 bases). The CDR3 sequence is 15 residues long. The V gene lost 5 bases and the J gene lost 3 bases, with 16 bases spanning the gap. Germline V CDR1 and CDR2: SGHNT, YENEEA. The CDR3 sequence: CASSGGGLSDYGYTF. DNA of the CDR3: TGTGCCAGCAGCGGGGGGGGATTATCGGACTATGGCTACACCTTC.

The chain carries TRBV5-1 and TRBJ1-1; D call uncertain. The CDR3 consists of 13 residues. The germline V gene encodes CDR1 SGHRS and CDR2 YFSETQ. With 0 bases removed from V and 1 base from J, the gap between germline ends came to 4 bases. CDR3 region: CASSLGANTEAFF. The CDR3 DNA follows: TGCGCCAGCAGCTTGGGGGCGAACACTGAAGCTTTCTTT.

CDR3 sequence: CASSPRVTSTDTQYF. The CDR3, as DNA: TGTGCCAGCAGTCCACGAGTTACTAGCACAGATACGCAGTATTTT. The chain uses TRBV2 and TRBJ2-3, with D hard to call. CDR1 is SNHLY, CDR2 FYNNEI, per germline. The CDR3 runs to 15 residues. Trimming pared 5 bases from V and 0 bases from J, leaving 12 bases between.

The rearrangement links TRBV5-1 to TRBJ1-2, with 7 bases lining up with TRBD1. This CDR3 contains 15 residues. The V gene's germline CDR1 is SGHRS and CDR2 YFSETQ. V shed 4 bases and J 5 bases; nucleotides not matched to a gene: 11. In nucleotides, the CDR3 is TGCGCCAGCAGCGATACAGGGGTTGCACTATATGGCTACACCTTC. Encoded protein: CASSDTGVALYGYTF.

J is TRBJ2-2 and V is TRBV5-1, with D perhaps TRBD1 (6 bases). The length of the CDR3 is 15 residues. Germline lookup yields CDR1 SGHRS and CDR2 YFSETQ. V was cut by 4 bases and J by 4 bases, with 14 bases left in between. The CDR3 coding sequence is TGCGCCAGCAGCGAGTCGACAGGCGTCACCGGGGAGCTGTTTTTT. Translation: CASSESTGVTGELFF.